One T cell receptor (beta chain) is described in this entry. The data are from a study of shared clonotypes between healthy human individuals. Measured with immunoSEQ multiplex PCR; TCRdb has only the in-frame clones, and not every one. The table lists about 980,000 clones, approximately 80% of them singletons. This CDR3 is 16 amino acids long. Germline V gene lookup returns CDR1 SEHNR and CDR2 FQNEAQ (reference sequence). V lost 5 bases to trimming and J lost 1 base; unmatched junction nucleotides: 10. Everyone who donated was a Caucasian adult who lived in Nashville, Tennessee. Sequencing was performed on memory CD4+ T cells sorted from blood. As to subset: CD45RA-negative fraction. The source is a man younger than 35 in good health. The chain recombines TRBV7-9 with TRBJ2-5, with 7 nucleotides matching TRBD1. The CDR3 nucleotides read TGTGCCAGCAGCCCCACCGGGACAGCTCTCCAAGAGACCCAGTACTTC. This gives the protein CASSPTGTALQETQYF.